The sequence of this T cell receptor beta chain was determined in a study of blood T cell repertoires in COVID-19. Study context: The cDNA or gDNA used as material had been derived from T cells, B-cell-depleted T cells, or PBMCs.

CDR1 is MNHEY, CDR2 SVGAGI, per germline. The CDR3 is 15 amino acids. V shed 2 bases and J 7 bases; nucleotides not matched to a gene: 8. The table came from immunoSEQ multiplex PCR; TCRdb's copy has only in-frame clones and leaves some out. The sample contains fewer than 600,000 clones, roughly 90% of which appear only once. The sample was PBMCs or T cells enriched from blood (not recorded which). The origin of this receptor is a woman aged 40-49 years who had recovered from COVID-19. V is TRBV6-5 and J is TRBJ1-2; TRBD1 agrees at 9 bases. This CDR3 is CASSYGTGFSGGYTF. The DNA for the CDR3 is TGTGCCAGCAGTTACGGGACAGGGTTTTCCGGTGGCTACACCTTC.